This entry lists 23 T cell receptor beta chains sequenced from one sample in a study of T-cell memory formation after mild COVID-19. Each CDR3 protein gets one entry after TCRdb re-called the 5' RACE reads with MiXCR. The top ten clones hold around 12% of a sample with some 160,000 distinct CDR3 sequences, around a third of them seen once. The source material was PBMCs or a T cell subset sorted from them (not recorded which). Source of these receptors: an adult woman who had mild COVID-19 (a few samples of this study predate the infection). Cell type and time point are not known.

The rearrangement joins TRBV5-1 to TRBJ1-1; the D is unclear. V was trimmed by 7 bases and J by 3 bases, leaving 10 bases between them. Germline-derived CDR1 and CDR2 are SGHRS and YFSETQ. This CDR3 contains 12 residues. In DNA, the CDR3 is TGCGCCAGCCGGGTCGGAGACACTGAAGCTTTCTTT. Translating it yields CASRVGDTEAFF.

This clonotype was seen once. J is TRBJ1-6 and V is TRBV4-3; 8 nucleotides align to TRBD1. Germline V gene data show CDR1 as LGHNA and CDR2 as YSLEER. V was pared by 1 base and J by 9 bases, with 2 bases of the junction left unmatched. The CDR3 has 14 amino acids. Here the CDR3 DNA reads TGCGCCAGCAGCCAAGGGACAGGGACTTCACCCCTCCACTTT. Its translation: CASSQGTGTSPLHF.

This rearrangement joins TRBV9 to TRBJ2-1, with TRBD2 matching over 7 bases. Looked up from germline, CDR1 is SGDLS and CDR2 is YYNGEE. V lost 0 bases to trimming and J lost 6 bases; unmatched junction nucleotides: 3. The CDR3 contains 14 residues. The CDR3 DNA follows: TGTGCCAGCAGCGTAGGGGGAGGGATCAATGAGCAGTTCTTC. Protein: CASSVGGGINEQFF.

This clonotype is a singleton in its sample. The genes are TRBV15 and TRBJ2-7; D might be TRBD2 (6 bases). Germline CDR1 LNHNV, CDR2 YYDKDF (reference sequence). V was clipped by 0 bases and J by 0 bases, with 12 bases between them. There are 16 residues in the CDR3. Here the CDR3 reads CATSRDGGTASYEQYF. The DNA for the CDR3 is TGTGCCACCAGCAGAGATGGTGGGACTGCCTCCTACGAGCAGTACTTC.

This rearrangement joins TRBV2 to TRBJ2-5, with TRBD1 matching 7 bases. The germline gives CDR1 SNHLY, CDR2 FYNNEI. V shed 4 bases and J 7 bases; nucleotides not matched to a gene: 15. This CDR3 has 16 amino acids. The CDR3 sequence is CASSGALTGAGRTQYF. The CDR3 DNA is TGTGCCAGCAGTGGGGCCCTCACAGGGGCAGGACGGACCCAGTACTTC.

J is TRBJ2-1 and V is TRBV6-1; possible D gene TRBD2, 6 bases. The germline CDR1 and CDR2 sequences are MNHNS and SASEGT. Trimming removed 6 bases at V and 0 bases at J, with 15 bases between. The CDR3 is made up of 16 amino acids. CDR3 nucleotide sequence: TGTGCCAGCAGGAAGGCCGGGGGACGCTCCTACAATGAGCAGTTCTTC. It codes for CASRKAGGRSYNEQFF.

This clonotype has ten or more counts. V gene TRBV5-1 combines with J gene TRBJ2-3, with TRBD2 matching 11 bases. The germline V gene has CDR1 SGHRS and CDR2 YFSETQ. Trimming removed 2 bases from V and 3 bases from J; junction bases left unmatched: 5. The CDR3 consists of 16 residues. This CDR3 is CASSFSSGRITDTQYF. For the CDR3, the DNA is TGCGCCAGCAGCTTTTCTAGCGGGAGGATTACAGATACGCAGTATTTT.

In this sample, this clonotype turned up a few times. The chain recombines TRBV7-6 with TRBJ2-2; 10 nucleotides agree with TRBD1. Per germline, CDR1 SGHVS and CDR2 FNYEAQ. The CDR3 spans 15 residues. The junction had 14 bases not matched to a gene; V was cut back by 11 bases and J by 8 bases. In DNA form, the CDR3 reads TGTGCCTCTCGGCGGACAGGGGGATCATCTGGGGAGCTGTTTTTT. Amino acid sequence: CASRRTGGSSGELFF.

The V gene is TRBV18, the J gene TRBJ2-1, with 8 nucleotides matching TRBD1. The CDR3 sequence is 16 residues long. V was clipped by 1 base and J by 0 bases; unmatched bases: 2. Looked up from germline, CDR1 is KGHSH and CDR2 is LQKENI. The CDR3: CASSPRTGGSYNEQFF. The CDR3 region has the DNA TGTGCCAGCTCACCACGCACAGGGGGCTCCTACAATGAGCAGTTCTTC.

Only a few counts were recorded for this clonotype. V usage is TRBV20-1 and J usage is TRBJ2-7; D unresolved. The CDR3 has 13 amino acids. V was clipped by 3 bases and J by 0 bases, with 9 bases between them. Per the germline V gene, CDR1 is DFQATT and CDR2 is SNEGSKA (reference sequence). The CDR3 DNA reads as TGCAGTGCTAGTTGGCCCAGCTCCTACGAGCAGTACTTC. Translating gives CSASWPSSYEQYF.

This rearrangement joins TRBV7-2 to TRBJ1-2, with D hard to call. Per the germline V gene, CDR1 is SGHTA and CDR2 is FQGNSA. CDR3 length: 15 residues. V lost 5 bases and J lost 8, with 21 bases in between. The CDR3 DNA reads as TGTGCCAGCAGCCCCACCCGGACGGTAGGGCGAGGCTACACCTTC. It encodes CASSPTRTVGRGYTF.

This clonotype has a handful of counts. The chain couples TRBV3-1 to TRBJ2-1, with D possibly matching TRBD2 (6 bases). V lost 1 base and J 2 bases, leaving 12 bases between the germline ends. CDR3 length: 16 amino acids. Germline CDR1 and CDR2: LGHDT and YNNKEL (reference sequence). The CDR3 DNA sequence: TGTGCCAGCAGCCAAGCAGCTAGCGCTCCCTACAATGAGCAGTTCTTC. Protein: CASSQAASAPYNEQFF.

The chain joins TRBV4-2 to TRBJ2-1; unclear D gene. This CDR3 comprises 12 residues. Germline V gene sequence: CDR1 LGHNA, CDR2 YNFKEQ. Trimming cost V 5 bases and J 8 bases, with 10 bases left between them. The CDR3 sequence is CASSTLSHEQFF. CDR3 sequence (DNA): TGTGCCAGCAGCACATTGAGTCATGAGCAGTTCTTC.

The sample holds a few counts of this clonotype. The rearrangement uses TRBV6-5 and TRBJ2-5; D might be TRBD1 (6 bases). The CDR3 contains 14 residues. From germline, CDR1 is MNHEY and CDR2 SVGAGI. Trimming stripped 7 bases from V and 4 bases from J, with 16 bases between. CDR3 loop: CASNPRTVRETQYF. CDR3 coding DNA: TGTGCCAGCAACCCGAGGACAGTGAGAGAGACCCAGTACTTC.

Here the CDR3 reads CASSPLGGRTDTQYF. CDR3 DNA: TGTGCCAGCAGTCCTCTAGGAGGGCGCACAGATACGCAGTATTTT. The chain recombines TRBV6-1 with TRBJ2-3; D might be TRBD2 (6 bases). Germline V gene sequence: CDR1 MNHNS, CDR2 SASEGT. V lost 5 bases, J lost 1 base, and 13 bases lay in between. This CDR3 spans 15 amino acids.

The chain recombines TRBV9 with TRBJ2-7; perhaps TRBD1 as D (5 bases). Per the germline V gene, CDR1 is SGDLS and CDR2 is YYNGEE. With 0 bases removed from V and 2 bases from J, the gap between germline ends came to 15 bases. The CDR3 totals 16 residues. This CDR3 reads CASSVGDSVITYEQYF. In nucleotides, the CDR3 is TGTGCCAGCAGCGTAGGCGACAGCGTGATAACCTACGAGCAGTACTTC.

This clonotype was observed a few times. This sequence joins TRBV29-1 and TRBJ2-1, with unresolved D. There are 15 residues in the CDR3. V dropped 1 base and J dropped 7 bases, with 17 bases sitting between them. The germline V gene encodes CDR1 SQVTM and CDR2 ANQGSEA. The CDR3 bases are TGCAGCGTTGAAGGCCTCTCCCTTGCCCCGAATGAGCAGTTCTTC. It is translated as CSVEGLSLAPNEQFF.

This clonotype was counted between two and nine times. CDR3 residues: CAISGTPSTDTQYF. In nucleotides, the CDR3 is TGTGCCATCAGTGGCACTCCTAGCACAGATACGCAGTATTTT. The V and J genes are TRBV10-3 and TRBJ2-3, with D hard to call. Per the germline V gene, CDR1 is ENHRY and CDR2 is SYGVKD. CDR3 length: 14 residues. V dropped 4 bases and J dropped 0 bases, with 8 bases sitting between them.

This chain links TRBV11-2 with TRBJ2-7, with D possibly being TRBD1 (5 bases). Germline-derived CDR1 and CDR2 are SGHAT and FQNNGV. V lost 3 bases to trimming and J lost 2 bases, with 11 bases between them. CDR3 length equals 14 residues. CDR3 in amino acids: CASSFGASTYEQYF. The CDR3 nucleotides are TGTGCCAGCAGCTTTGGGGCCAGTACCTACGAGCAGTACTTC.

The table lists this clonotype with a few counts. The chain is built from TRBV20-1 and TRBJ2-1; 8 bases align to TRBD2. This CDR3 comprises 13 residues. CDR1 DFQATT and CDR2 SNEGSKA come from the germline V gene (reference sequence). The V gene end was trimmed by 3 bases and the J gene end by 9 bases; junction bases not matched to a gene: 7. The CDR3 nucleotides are TGCAGTGCTAGTGCGGAGCGGGAGACTGAGCAGTTCTTC. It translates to CSASAERETEQFF.

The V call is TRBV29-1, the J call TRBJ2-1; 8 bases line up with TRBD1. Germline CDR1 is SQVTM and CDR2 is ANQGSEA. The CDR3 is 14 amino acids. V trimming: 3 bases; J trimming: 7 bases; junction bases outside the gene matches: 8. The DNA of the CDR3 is TGCAGCGTTGACGGGGACAGGTATTGGAATGAGCAGTTCTTC. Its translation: CSVDGDRYWNEQFF.

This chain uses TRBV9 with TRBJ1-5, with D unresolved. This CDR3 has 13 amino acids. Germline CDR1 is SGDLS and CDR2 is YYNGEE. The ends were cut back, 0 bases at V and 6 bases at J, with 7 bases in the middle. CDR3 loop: CASSVAAGQPQHF. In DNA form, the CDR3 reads TGTGCCAGCAGCGTAGCTGCTGGTCAGCCCCAGCATTTT.

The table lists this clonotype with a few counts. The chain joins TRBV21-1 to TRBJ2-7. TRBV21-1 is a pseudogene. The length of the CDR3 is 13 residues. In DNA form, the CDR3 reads TGTGCCAGCAGCAAAAAACGGTGGTACGAGCAGTACTTC. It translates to CASSKKRWYEQYF.